One T cell receptor (beta chain) is described in this entry. The data derive from a study of blood T cell repertoires in COVID-19. About the research overall: PBMCs, B-cell-depleted T cells, or T cells provided the cDNA or gDNA that made up the material.

V dropped 5 bases and J dropped 8 bases, with 7 bases sitting between them. This CDR3 is 11 amino acids long. CDR1 and CDR2 (germline): SGHRS, YFSETQ. The method was immunoSEQ multiplex PCR; TCRdb's version includes in-frame clones alone and lacks a portion of them. The sample has approximately 130,000 clones; around 87% are singletons. The TCR originated in a man between 70 and 80 years old with active or convalescent COVID-19. The chain joins TRBV5-1 to TRBJ2-2; D may be TRBD2 (5 bases). Sequences were obtained from peripheral blood. DNA of the CDR3: TGCGCCAGCAGGGGAGTGGGGGAGCTGTTTTTT. Its protein product is CASRGVGELFF.